This record concerns one TCR beta chain sequence. These data come from a study of blood T cell repertoires in COVID-19. Study overall: The United States, Italy and Spain were the sources of the acute and convalescent COVID-19 samples.

V shed 0 bases and J shed 5 bases, with 10 bases lying between them. CDR1 and CDR2 (germline): MGHRA, YSYEKL. The CDR3 totals 14 residues. Clones were sequenced by immunoSEQ multiplex PCR, and TCRdb holds only the in-frame ones, with some missing. The data show under 250,000 clones, with about 84% seen just once and around an eighth held by the top ten. The origin of this receptor is a man aged 80 or over with acute or convalescent COVID-19. Sequencing was performed on peripheral blood. J is TRBJ1-1 and V is TRBV4-1; D might be TRBD1 (6 bases). This CDR3 is CASSQEGAPTEAFF. CDR3 bases: TGCGCCAGCAGCCAAGAGGGGGCGCCGACTGAAGCTTTCTTT.